The following is a TCR beta chain sequence with its context. This clonotype occurred many times. It has no known antigen specificity. Base qualities are not provided; no much larger clone lies one nucleotide away. The junction shows trimming of 5 bases on V and 4 bases on J, and the gene matches do not reach 7 bases of it. The CDR3 sequence holds 15 residues, the cysteine and phenylalanine included. Kept here is only the CDR3 DNA, which spans 45 bases and is read in frame from base 1. The germline V gene sets CDR1 to SGHAT and CDR2 to FQNNGV. The sample comes from a study of early T cells in non-severe SARS-CoV-2 infection (dated by TCRdb to the early 2020s). Broadly, across the study: TCR sequencing used bulk RNA from unsorted whole blood, so alpha and beta chains could not be paired.

What the research found in general, with its limitations: Matching against VDJdb was skewed toward anti-spike CD8 responses, likely underestimated virus-specific expansions, and missed private and CD4 specificities.

The library was produced with 5' RACE. The reads were generated on a NextSeq 500. Unique molecular identifiers were attached to individual cDNA molecules in the TCR library protocol so that sequencing error and PCR bias could be corrected. TCR alpha and beta chains were both sequenced, and the abundances of alpha and beta sequences in each sample were closely correlated with each other. Concerning the study's data processing: V gene, J gene and CDR3 annotation of TCR sequences was performed with Decombinator V4. Expanded TCRs were defined as changing significantly between any two time points under a Poisson model with p below 0.0001. TCR abundances were normalised to the total number of TCRs sequenced per sample and expressed as counts per million. TRAV1-2 paired with TRAJ12, TRAJ20 or TRAJ33 defined MAIT TCRs, while TRAV10 paired with TRAJ18 defined iNKT TCRs. A search of VDJdb, accessed on 1 November 2021, was run for TCRs annotated to CMV, EBV and SARS-CoV-2, with TCRs annotated for multiple antigens excluded. TCRdb ran its own pipeline on the public reads, namely fastp trimming at Q25 and MiXCR clone calling, and kept in-frame beta chains. Under each unique CDR3 protein, matching rows form one entry showing the most common genes and DNA. The authors' filters were not applied to this entry. The sample table records about 70,000 distinct CDR3 sequences; 11% of these occur just once. The ten largest account for around 4.7% of the sample.

This was a case-control study nested in a cohort of healthcare workers in London, UK, who had nasopharyngeal swab PCR tests and blood samples taken every week. Between 23 and 31 March 2020, the week of the UK lockdown, healthcare workers were enrolled and then followed up weekly for as long as 16 weeks. Recombination linked TRBV11-2 to TRBJ2-3, and 9 junctional nucleotides match TRBD2. Specimen: whole blood. This clonotype originated in an adult who was a healthcare worker with PCR-confirmed SARS-CoV-2 infection or an uninfected control (not recorded which). The sequenced DNA is TGTGCCAGCAGCCCTCGGACTAGCGAGGCAGATACGCAGTATTTT. Translation gives CASSPRTSEADTQYF. This CDR3, with the reference TRBV11-2 and TRBJ2-3 proteins standing in past its ends, gives the full variable domain EAGVAQSPRYKIIEKRQSVAFWCNPISGHATLYWYQQILGQGPKLLIQFQNNGVVDDSQLPKDRFSAERLKGVDSTLKIQPAKLEDSAVYLCASSPRTSEADTQYFGPGTRLTVL.